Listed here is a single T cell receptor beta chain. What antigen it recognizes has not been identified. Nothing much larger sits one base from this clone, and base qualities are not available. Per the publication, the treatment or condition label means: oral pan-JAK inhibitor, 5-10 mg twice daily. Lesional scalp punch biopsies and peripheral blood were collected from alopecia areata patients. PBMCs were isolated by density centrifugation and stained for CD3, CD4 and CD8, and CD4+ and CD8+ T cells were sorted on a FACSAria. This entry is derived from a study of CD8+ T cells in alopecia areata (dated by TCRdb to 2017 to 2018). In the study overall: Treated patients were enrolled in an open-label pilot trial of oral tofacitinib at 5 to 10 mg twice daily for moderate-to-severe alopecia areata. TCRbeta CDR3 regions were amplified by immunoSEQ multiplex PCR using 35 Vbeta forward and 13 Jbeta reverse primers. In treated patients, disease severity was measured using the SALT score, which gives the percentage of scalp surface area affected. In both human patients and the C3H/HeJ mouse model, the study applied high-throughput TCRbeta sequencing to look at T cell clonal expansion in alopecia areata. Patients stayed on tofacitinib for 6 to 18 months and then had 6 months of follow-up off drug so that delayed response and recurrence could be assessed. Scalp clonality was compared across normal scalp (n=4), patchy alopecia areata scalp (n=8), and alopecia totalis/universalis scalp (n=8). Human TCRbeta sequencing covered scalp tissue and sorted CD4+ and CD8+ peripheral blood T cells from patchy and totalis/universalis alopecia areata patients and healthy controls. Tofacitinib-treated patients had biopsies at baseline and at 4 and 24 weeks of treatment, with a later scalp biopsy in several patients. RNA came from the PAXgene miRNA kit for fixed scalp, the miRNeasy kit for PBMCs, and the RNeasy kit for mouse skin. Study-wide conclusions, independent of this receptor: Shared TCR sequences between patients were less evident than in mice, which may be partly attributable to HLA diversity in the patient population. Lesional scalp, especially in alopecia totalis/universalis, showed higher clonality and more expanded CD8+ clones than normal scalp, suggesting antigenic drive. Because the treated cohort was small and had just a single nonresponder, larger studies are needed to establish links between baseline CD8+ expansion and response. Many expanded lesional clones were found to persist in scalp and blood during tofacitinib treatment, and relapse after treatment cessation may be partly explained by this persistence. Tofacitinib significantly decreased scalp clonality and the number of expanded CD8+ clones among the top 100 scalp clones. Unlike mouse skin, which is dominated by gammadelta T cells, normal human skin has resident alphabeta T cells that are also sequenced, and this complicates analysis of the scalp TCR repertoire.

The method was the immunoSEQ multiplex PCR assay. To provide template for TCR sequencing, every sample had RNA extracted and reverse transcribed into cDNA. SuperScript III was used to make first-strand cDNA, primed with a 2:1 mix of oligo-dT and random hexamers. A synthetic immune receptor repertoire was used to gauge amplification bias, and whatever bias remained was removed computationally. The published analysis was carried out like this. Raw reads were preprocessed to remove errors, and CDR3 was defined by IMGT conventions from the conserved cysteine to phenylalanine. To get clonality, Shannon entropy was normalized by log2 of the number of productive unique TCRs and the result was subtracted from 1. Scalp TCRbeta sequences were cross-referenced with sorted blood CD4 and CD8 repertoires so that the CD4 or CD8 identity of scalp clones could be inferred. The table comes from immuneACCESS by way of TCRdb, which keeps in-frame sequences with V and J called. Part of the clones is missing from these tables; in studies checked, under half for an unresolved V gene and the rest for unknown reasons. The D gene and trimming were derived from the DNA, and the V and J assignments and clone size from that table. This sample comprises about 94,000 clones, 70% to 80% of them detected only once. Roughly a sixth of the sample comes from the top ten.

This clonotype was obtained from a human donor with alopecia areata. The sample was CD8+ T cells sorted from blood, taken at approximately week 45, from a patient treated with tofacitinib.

The bases are TGCGCCAGCAGCTTGGAAGTCTCGACTGACGAGCAGTACTTC. Translated, this gives CASSLEVSTDEQYF. The V and J genes are TRBV5-1 and TRBJ2-7; the D gene is unclear. V is cut by 0 bases and J by 5 bases, and the space between the germline ends is 12 bases. In the germline V gene, CDR1 corresponds to SGHRS and CDR2 to YFSETQ. The CDR3 runs 14 residues from the cysteine to the phenylalanine. This entry keeps only the CDR3 DNA: 42 bases, framed from base 1.